Each of the 4 T cell receptor beta chains below was sequenced from the same sample in a study of cytomegalovirus exposure and HLA in healthy donors. The PCR made use of 60 Vbeta and 13 Jbeta primers. The table came from immunoSEQ multiplex PCR; TCRdb's copy has only in-frame clones and leaves some out. This sample has roughly 150,000 clones; roughly 79% occur once, and the top ten carry 1.5% to 1.7%. Specimen: PBMCs. These receptors were taken from a man aged 40-55 years in good health and CMV-seronegative.

The rearrangement links TRBV9 to TRBJ1-1; possible D gene TRBD1, 6 bases. V was pared by 2 bases and J by 8 bases, with 16 bases between. Looked up from germline, CDR1 is SGDLS and CDR2 is YYNGEE. The length of the CDR3 is 14 residues. The CDR3 reads CASSVGTPGVEAFF. Here the CDR3 DNA reads TGTGCCAGCAGCGTTGGGACCCCAGGGGTCGAAGCTTTCTTT.

The chain is built from TRBV6-6 and TRBJ1-2; weak D call: TRBD1 (5 bases). This CDR3 comprises 14 residues. Germline V gene sequence: CDR1 MNHNY, CDR2 SVGAGI (reference sequence). V dropped 2 bases and J dropped 8 bases, with 15 bases sitting between them. The CDR3 region is CASSYPGLLGGYTF. CDR3 DNA sequence: TGTGCCAGCAGTTACCCGGGACTCTTGGGGGGCTACACCTTC.

The V and J genes are TRBV6-5 and TRBJ1-1; D remains ambiguous. This CDR3 region has 11 residues. Trimming took 8 bases from V and 11 from J, leaving 15 bases between them. Germline loops: CDR1 MNHEY, CDR2 SVGAGI. The chain's CDR3 is CASLLGGEAFF. CDR3 DNA: TGTGCCAGCCTCCTCGGTGGAGAGGCTTTCTTT.

This sequence joins TRBV28 and TRBJ2-6; tentative D call: TRBD1 (6 bases). Germline values: CDR1 MDHEN, CDR2 SYDVKM. The CDR3 loop spans 18 amino acids. V was cut by 3 bases and J by 1 base, with 16 bases left in between. DNA for the CDR3: TGTGCCAGCAGTTTGGTGGGCAGGGGACCTTCTGGGGCCAACGTCCTGACTTTC. Its translation: CASSLVGRGPSGANVLTF.